This TCR beta chain was documented in a study of identifying expanded T cells in peripheral blood. As for this clone: Its antigen is not identified.

TCRdb keeps only in-frame clones here, not all; method: immunoSEQ multiplex PCR. The sample lists 70,000 to 100,000 clones, about 90% occurring once. Germline values: CDR1 LGHNA, CDR2 YSLEER. The CDR3 covers 16 residues. With 1 base removed from V and 8 bases from J, the gap between germline ends came to 20 bases. Study-level findings and limits: Technical replicates showed around 1.1 changed clones; approximately 2 weeks about 16.4; four weeks 19. Approximately two-week clone count variance significantly increased as total template count grew.

This chain connects TRBV4-3 to TRBJ1-2; D is possibly TRBD1 (6 bases). The TCR sequence derives from a person aged 18 to 75 in good health. Sequenced input: blood. CDR3 amino acids: CASSQVLYRVQEGYTF. CDR3 DNA: TGCGCCAGCAGCCAAGTACTGTACAGGGTGCAGGAAGGCTACACCTTC.